A single sample gave rise to the 25 T cell receptor beta chains below, sequenced in a study of early T cells in non-severe SARS-CoV-2 infection. TCRdb analysed the 5' RACE reads with MiXCR anew, one entry per CDR3 protein. The profile shows about 26,000 distinct CDR3 sequences, roughly 5% of them singletons. The sample comprised whole blood. The receptor set was obtained from an adult who was a healthcare worker with PCR-confirmed SARS-CoV-2 infection or an uninfected control (not recorded which).

In its sample, this clonotype was seen many times. The chain recombines TRBV27 with TRBJ2-3; TRBD1 matches at 8 bases. Trimming cost V 2 bases and J 12 bases; bases outside gene matches: 4. Germline V gene sequence: CDR1 MNHEY, CDR2 SMNVEV (reference sequence). The CDR3 extends over 12 amino acids. This chain's CDR3 is CASSLAQGVQYF. Written as DNA, the CDR3 is TGTGCCAGCAGTTTAGCACAGGGGGTCCAGTATTTT.

This clonotype was detected a few times. The J gene is TRBJ1-5, the V gene TRBV19; D not certain. CDR3 length: 15 amino acids. Trimming took 2 bases from V and 0 from J, leaving 8 bases between them. Germline lookup yields CDR1 LNHDA and CDR2 SQIVND (reference sequence). CDR3 residues: CASSINVYSNQPQHF. The CDR3, as DNA: TGTGCCAGTAGTATAAATGTATATAGCAATCAGCCCCAGCATTTT.

This clonotype turned up a few times. The V call is TRBV5-1, the J call TRBJ2-7, with D possibly being TRBD1 (5 bases). CDR1 and CDR2 (germline): SGHRS, YFSETQ. The CDR3 is 13 residues long. V gave up 4 bases and J gave up 7 bases, with 15 bases separating them. As DNA, the CDR3 is TGCGCCAGCAGCAGGTCCCAGGGATGGGAGCAGTACTTC. Protein sequence: CASSRSQGWEQYF.

This clonotype has just a few counts. The V gene is TRBV20-1, the J gene TRBJ2-7, with D perhaps TRBD1 or TRBD2 (5 bases each). Germline V gene data show CDR1 as DFQATT and CDR2 as SNEGSKA (reference sequence). CDR3 length: 12 residues. V dropped 6 bases and J dropped 9 bases, with 18 bases sitting between them. The CDR3 loop reads CSAVGRQTGQYF. The CDR3 region has the DNA TGCAGTGCCGTGGGACGCCAGACGGGGCAGTACTTC.

This clonotype was recorded many times. The CDR3 coding sequence is TGTGCCAGCAGTTACAAGCAGGGATGGCAGCCCCAGCATTTT. Translation: CASSYKQGWQPQHF. The chain joins TRBV6-2 or TRBV6-3 to TRBJ1-5, with D possibly being TRBD1 (5 bases). V shed 2 bases and J shed 7 bases, with 12 bases lying between them. CDR3 length: 14 amino acids. The germline CDR1 and CDR2 sequences are MNHEY and SVGEGT.

This clonotype was recorded at least ten times. The chain has TRBV12-3 or TRBV12-4 and TRBJ1-5; D call uncertain. The V end lost 3 bases, the J end lost 8 bases, and 8 bases lay between the germline ends. CDR3 length equals 12 residues. The CDR3 region is CASSLQQEPQHF. The CDR3 nucleotides are TGTGCCAGCAGTTTGCAGCAGGAGCCCCAGCATTTT.

V gene TRBV7-9 combines with J gene TRBJ1-5; D uncertain. There are 13 residues in the CDR3. Germline CDR1 reads SEHNR; CDR2 reads FQNEAQ (reference sequence). Trimming removed 4 bases from V and 1 base from J, with 5 bases in between. This chain's CDR3 is CASSSTSNQPQHF. CDR3 DNA sequence: TGTGCCAGCAGCTCTACAAGCAATCAGCCCCAGCATTTT.

The chain employs TRBV7-8 and TRBJ2-5; 10 bases are shared with TRBD2. The germline CDR1 and CDR2 sequences are SGHVS and FQNEAQ. This CDR3 has 15 residues. V shed 5 bases and J 4 bases; nucleotides not matched to a gene: 7. CDR3 coding DNA: TGTGCCAGCAGCCCCAATCCTAGCGGGGGAGAGACCCAGTACTTC. Translation: CASSPNPSGGETQYF.

This clonotype has ten or more counts. V usage is TRBV11-2 and J usage is TRBJ1-5, with D possibly being TRBD1 (5 bases). There are 13 residues in the CDR3. In germline, CDR1 is SGHAT, CDR2 FQNNGV. Trimming stripped 5 bases from V and 11 bases from J, with 16 bases between. The CDR3 sequence: CASSLRDGLTQHF. In DNA form, the CDR3 reads TGTGCCAGCAGCCTCCGGGACGGTCTTACCCAGCATTTT.

The table lists this clonotype with many counts. V is TRBV15 and J is TRBJ2-7, with TRBD1 identical over 8 bases. This CDR3 region has 15 residues. The trim removed 5 bases at V and 1 base at J, leaving 7 bases unmatched. Germline assignment: CDR1 LNHNV and CDR2 YYDKDF (reference sequence). CDR3 loop: CATSVSRDRSYEQYF. CDR3 coding DNA: TGTGCCACCAGCGTAAGTAGGGACAGGTCCTACGAGCAGTACTTC.

This clonotype was counted at least ten times. This chain uses TRBV6-5 with TRBJ1-5; 11 bases match TRBD1. This CDR3 is built from 15 residues. The V gene's germline CDR1 is MNHEY and CDR2 SVGAGI. After removal of 4 bases from V and 5 bases from J, the junction contained 4 bases not matched to a gene. CDR3 bases: TGTGCCAGCAGTTCCAGGACAGGGGGCGATCAGCCCCAGCATTTT. Protein: CASSSRTGGDQPQHF.

This clonotype was found many times. This chain joins TRBV6-2 or TRBV6-3 and TRBJ1-5; maybe TRBD1 (6 bases). Per the germline V gene, CDR1 is MNHEY and CDR2 is SVGEGT. The CDR3 spans 15 residues. Trimming removed 4 bases at V and 3 bases at J, with 13 bases between. The CDR3 nucleotides are TGTGCCAGCAGTTTCACCAACAGGGTCAATCAGCCCCAGCATTTT. It encodes CASSFTNRVNQPQHF.

The CDR3 is CASSIDHNEQFF. CDR3 DNA sequence: TGTGCCAGCAGCATAGACCACAATGAGCAGTTCTTC. This chain links TRBV7-2 with TRBJ2-1; D unclear. Germline V gives CDR1 SGHTA, CDR2 FQGNSA. The CDR3 loop spans 12 amino acids. Trimming shortened V by 5 bases and J by 5 bases, and 7 bases separated the two germline ends.

V and J are TRBV5-5 and TRBJ2-7; D unclear. V shed 4 bases and J shed 2 bases, with 10 bases lying between them. Germline-derived CDR1 and CDR2 are SGHKS and YYEKEE (reference sequence). The CDR3 contains 13 residues. CDR3 sequence reads: CASSVGGAYEQYF. The CDR3 DNA follows: TGTGCCAGCAGCGTGGGTGGTGCCTACGAGCAGTACTTC. Combining the CDR3 with reference TRBV5-5 and TRBJ2-7 gives the whole variable domain DAGVTQSPTHLIKTRGQQVTLRCSPISGHKSVSWYQQVLGQGPQFIFQYYEKEERGRGNFPDRFSARQFPNYSSELNVNALLLGDSALYLCASSVGGAYEQYFGPGTRLTVT.

Many counts were recorded for this clonotype. The chain links TRBV2 to TRBJ2-7, with D perhaps matching TRBD1 or TRBD2 (5 bases each). The CDR3 runs 13 residues. Germline values: CDR1 SNHLY, CDR2 FYNNEI. Trimming pared 8 bases from V and 6 bases from J, leaving 17 bases between. The CDR3 spells CASLGRTYPEQYF. CDR3 bases: TGTGCCAGCTTGGGACGGACTTACCCCGAGCAGTACTTC. Drawing the rest from reference TRBV2 and TRBJ2-7, the complete variable domain is EPEVTQTPSHQVTQMGQEVILRCVPISNHLYFYWYRQILGQKVEFLVSFYNNEISEKSEIFDDQFSVERPDGSNFTLKIRSTKLEDSAMYFCASLGRTYPEQYFGPGTRLTVT.

V usage is TRBV2 and J usage is TRBJ1-5; weak D call: TRBD1 (5 bases). The length of the CDR3 is 13 residues. With 10 bases removed from V and 4 bases from J, the gap between germline ends came to 14 bases. CDR1 and CDR2 from the germline V gene are SNHLY and FYNNEI. The CDR3 DNA reads as TGTGCCACCCGGGGGTTCGATAATCAGCCCCAGCATTTT. It codes for CATRGFDNQPQHF.

This clonotype was counted many times. The V gene is TRBV2, the J gene TRBJ2-5; unclear D gene. The length of the CDR3 is 14 residues. V was shortened by 3 bases and J by 3 bases, with 11 bases between the two germline ends. Germline V gene sequence: CDR1 SNHLY, CDR2 FYNNEI. The CDR3 DNA sequence: TGTGCCAGCAGTGATCCCCTCCTTAAAGAGACCCAGTACTTC. Translated, it gives CASSDPLLKETQYF.

This clonotype was observed many times. This sequence joins TRBV5-1 and TRBJ2-2, with a tentative D call TRBD1 (6 bases). The V and J ends lost 0 bases and 0 bases respectively, with 9 bases between them. The CDR3 sequence is 16 residues long. Germline CDR1 and CDR2: SGHRS and YFSETQ. The CDR3 DNA reads as TGCGCCAGCAGCTTGGTCGCAGGGGCGAACACCGGGGAGCTGTTTTTT. Protein sequence: CASSLVAGANTGELFF.

This clonotype has ten or more counts. The genes are TRBV10-1 and TRBJ2-7; D possibly corresponds to TRBD2 (5 bases). This CDR3 comprises 15 residues. CDR1 is WNHNN, CDR2 SYGVQD, per germline (reference sequence). Trimming cost V 0 bases and J 0 bases, with 9 bases left between them. The CDR3 loop is CASSESNAGSYEQYF. CDR3 coding DNA: TGCGCCAGCAGTGAGTCGAATGCGGGCTCCTACGAGCAGTACTTC.

This chain joins TRBV5-1 and TRBJ2-7, with 9 bases aligning to TRBD1. This CDR3 comprises 17 residues. Germline V gives CDR1 SGHRS, CDR2 YFSETQ. V lost 4 bases to trimming and J lost 5 bases; unmatched junction nucleotides: 16. The CDR3: CASSPRPGQGLKNEQYF. The CDR3 DNA reads TGCGCCAGCAGCCCGAGACCGGGACAGGGTTTGAAAAACGAGCAGTACTTC.

The chain has TRBV12-3 or TRBV12-4 and TRBJ1-2; 9 nucleotides line up with TRBD1. V lost 5 bases to trimming and J lost 8 bases; unmatched junction nucleotides: 9. The CDR3 has 14 residues. The CDR3 region is CASSPDRGRRGYTF. The CDR3, as DNA: TGTGCCAGCAGTCCGGACAGGGGTAGGAGAGGCTACACCTTC.

This clonotype was detected many times. The V call is TRBV7-9, the J call TRBJ2-5; no definite D call. The length of the CDR3 is 14 residues. Trimming shortened V by 1 base and J by 0 bases, and 6 bases separated the two germline ends. Germline assignment: CDR1 SEHNR and CDR2 FQNEAQ (reference sequence). CDR3 region: CASSLVRDQETQYF. CDR3 DNA: TGTGCCAGCAGCTTAGTAAGAGACCAAGAGACCCAGTACTTC. Variable domain in full (rest from reference TRBV7-9 and TRBJ2-5): DTGVSQNPRHKITKRGQNVTFRCDPISEHNRLYWYRQTLGQGPEFLTYFQNEAQLEKSRLLSDRFSAERPKGSFSTLEIQRTEQGDSAMYLCASSLVRDQETQYFGPGTRLLVL.

This clonotype was observed at least ten times. This chain joins TRBV9 and TRBJ2-2, with a weak D call TRBD2 (6 bases). This CDR3 spans 14 amino acids. The germline V and J ends were trimmed by 7 bases and 3 bases, with 13 bases remaining between them. Per germline, CDR1 SGDLS and CDR2 YYNGEE. This chain's CDR3 is CASRGWGDTGELFF. CDR3 in DNA: TGTGCCAGCCGGGGATGGGGGGACACCGGGGAGCTGTTTTTT.

This clonotype was seen ten or more times. The chain combines TRBV7-6 with TRBJ2-1; unclear D gene. The CDR3 length is 13 residues. Germline CDR1 and CDR2: SGHVS and FNYEAQ. The V end was cut by 4 bases, the J end by 7 bases, with 11 bases between. The CDR3 DNA reads TGTGCCAGCAGCTCCCCCAACGGGAATGAGCAGTTCTTC. It translates to CASSSPNGNEQFF. The variable domain in full, with the rest retrieved from reference TRBV7-6 and TRBJ2-1, is GAGVSQSPRYKVTKRGQDVALRCDPISGHVSLYWYRQALGQGPEFLTYFNYEAQQDKSGLPNDRFSAERPEGSISTLTIQRTEQRDSAMYRCASSSPNGNEQFFGPGTRLTVL.

This clonotype has a count of ten or more. This CDR3 reads CASTPPGLGNTIYF. CDR3 coding DNA: TGTGCCAGCACCCCGCCGGGCCTCGGAAACACCATATATTTT. The rearrangement links TRBV12-3 or TRBV12-4 to TRBJ1-3; D is ambiguous. The CDR3 consists of 14 residues. The V end was cut by 7 bases, the J end by 4 bases, with 14 bases between.